The present TCR beta chain was sequenced within a study of control samples from healthy donors and cancer patients. The repertoire was sequenced with immunoSEQ multiplex PCR; TCRdb's copy has only in-frame clones and lacks some. Here the sample spans more than 110,000 clones, approximately 86% being singletons. The sample comprised blood. This clonotype was obtained from a woman aged 25 to 39 in good health.

Here the CDR3 DNA reads TGCGCCAGCAGCTTTCCTAGTTACAATGAGCAGTTCTTC. Translated, it gives CASSFPSYNEQFF. The chain combines TRBV4-1 with TRBJ2-1; no reliable D call. This CDR3 contains 13 residues. Germline CDR1 MGHRA, CDR2 YSYEKL. Trimming cost V 5 bases and J 4 bases, with 9 bases left between them.